This record concerns one T cell receptor (beta chain) sequence. Its specificity is unknown. The trim removed 4 bases at V and 0 bases at J, leaving 9 bases unmatched. The germline CDR1 and CDR2 sequences are SGDLS and YYNGEE. The length of the CDR3 is 17 residues. Method: immunoSEQ multiplex PCR; TCRdb's copy keeps in-frame clones and lacks some. The top ten clones hold roughly 1.1% of a sample with tens of thousands of clones, roughly nine tenths of them seen once. The sample comes from a study of T cells in localized non-small cell lung cancer. Study-wide findings and caveats: When the top 100 tumor clones were examined, a median about 60 of them also appeared in the adjacent lung, which was paired and uninvolved.

This sequence was found in a woman aged 40-69 years with stage I lung adenocarcinoma. The J gene is TRBJ2-1, the V gene TRBV9; TRBD2 aligns across 8 bases. Sequenced here: peripheral blood, sampled before any cancer treatment. The CDR3, as DNA: TGTGCCAGCAGCCCCCGTAGCGGGATGAGCTCCTACAATGAGCAGTTCTTC. It translates to CASSPRSGMSSYNEQFF.